This TCR beta chain was found in a study of cytomegalovirus exposure and HLA in healthy donors. Study context: An analysis done earlier identified around 100 million unique TCR beta sequences from about 180 million T cells.

With respect to this clone: Its antigen is as yet unknown.

Healthy donors of bone marrow made up the group. PCR employed 60 Vbeta and 13 Jbeta primers. Assay: immunoSEQ multiplex PCR; the TCRdb copy retains only in-frame clones and omits some. The data show 25,000 to 30,000 clones, 50% to 75% seen once. Broader study findings: The majority of TCR sequences were rare, yet some public TCRs appeared in many donors.

The TCR sequence derives from a male donor in good health and CMV-seropositive. Sample: PBMCs.

The CDR3 protein is CASSYQPTVTYEQYF. In DNA, the CDR3 is TGTGCCAGCAGTTACCAACCGACAGTTACCTACGAGCAGTACTTC. The chain joins TRBV6-5 to TRBJ2-7; tentative D call: TRBD1 (5 bases). Germline assignment: CDR1 MNHEY and CDR2 SVGAGI. Deletions cut 2 bases from V and 2 bases from J, with 13 bases between. CDR3 length: 15 residues.